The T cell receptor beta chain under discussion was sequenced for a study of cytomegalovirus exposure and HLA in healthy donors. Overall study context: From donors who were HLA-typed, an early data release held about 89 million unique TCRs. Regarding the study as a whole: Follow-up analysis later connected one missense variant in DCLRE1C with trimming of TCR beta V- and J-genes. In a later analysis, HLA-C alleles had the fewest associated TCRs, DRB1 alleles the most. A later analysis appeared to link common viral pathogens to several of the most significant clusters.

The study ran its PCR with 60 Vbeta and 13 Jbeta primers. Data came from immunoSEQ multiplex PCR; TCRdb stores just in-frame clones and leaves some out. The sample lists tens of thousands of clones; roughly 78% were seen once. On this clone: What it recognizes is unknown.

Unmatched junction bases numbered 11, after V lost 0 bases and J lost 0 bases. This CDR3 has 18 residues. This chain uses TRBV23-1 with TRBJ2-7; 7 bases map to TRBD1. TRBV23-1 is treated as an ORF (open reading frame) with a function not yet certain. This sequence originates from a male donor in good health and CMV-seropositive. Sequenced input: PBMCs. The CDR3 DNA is TGCGCCAGCAGTCAATCCCTAACCGACAGGGATTCCTCCTACGAGCAGTACTTC. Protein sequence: CASSQSLTDRDSSYEQYF.